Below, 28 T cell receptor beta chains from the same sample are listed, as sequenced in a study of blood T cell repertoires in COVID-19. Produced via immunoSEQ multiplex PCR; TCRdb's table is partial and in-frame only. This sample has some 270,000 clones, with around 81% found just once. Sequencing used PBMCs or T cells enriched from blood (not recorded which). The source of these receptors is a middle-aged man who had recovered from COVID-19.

The CDR3 bases are TGTGCCAGCAGCCAACCCGGTTCGACGGGACAGGGAAACACCATATATTTT. Protein: CASSQPGSTGQGNTIYF. The chain employs TRBV3-1 (or the pseudogene TRBV3-2) and TRBJ1-3, with 7 bases aligning to TRBD1. The J segment lost 4 bases and the V segment lost 2 bases, leaving 11 bases of the junction unmatched. Germline V gene sequence: CDR1 LGHDT, CDR2 YNNKEL (reference sequence). The CDR3 totals 17 residues.

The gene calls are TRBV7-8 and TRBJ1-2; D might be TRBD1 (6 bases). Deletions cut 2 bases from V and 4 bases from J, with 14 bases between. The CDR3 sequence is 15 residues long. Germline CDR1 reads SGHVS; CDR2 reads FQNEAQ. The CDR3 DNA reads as TGTGCCAGCAGCTTACTTCCAGGGGTGGGCTATGGCTACACCTTC. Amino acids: CASSLLPGVGYGYTF.

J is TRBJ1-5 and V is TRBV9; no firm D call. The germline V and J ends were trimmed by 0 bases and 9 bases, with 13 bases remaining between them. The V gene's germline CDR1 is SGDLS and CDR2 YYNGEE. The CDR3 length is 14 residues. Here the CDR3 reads CASSVENGEGPQHF. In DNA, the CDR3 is TGTGCCAGCAGCGTAGAGAACGGGGAGGGGCCCCAGCATTTT.

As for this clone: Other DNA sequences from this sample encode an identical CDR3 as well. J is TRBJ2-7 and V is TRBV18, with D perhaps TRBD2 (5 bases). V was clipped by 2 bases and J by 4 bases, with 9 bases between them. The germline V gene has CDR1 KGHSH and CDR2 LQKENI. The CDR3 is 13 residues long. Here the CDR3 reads CASSPTSGYEQYF. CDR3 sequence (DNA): TGTGCCAGCTCACCAACCTCGGGGTACGAGCAGTACTTC. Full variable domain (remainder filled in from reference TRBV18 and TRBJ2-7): NAGVMQNPRHLVRRRGQEARLRCSPMKGHSHVYWYRQLPEEGLKFMVYLQKENIIDESGMPKERFSAEFPKEGPSILRIQQVVRGDSAAYFCASSPTSGYEQYFGPGTRLTVT.

The CDR3 DNA follows: TGTGCCAGCAGTTTATCCTTCGCAGGGGGTGGGGGCTACACCTTC. Protein product: CASSLSFAGGGGYTF. The chain joins TRBV27 to TRBJ1-2; 7 bases match TRBD1. This CDR3 is 15 amino acids long. The trim removed 0 bases at V and 8 bases at J, leaving 9 bases unmatched. Germline loops: CDR1 MNHEY, CDR2 SMNVEV (reference sequence).

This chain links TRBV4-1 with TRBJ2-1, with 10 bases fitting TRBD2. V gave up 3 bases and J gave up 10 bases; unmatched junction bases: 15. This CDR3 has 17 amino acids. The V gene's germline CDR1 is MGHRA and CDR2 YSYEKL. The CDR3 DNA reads TGCGCCAGCAGCCACGCTGGCGGGCTAGCGGGGGAAAGGGAGCAGTTCTTC. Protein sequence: CASSHAGGLAGEREQFF.

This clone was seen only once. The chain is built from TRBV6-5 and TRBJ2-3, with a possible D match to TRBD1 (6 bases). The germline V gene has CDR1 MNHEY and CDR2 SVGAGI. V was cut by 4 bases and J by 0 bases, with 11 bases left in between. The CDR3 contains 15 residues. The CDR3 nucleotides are TGTGCCAGCAGTTGGCTGGGGGCTAGCACAGATACGCAGTATTTT. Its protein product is CASSWLGASTDTQYF.

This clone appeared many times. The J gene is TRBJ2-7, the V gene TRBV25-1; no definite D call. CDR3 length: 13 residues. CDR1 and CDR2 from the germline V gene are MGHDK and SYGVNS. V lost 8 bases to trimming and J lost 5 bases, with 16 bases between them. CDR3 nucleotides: TGTGCCAGCGAGGAAATAAGGTCTCACGAGCAGTACTTC. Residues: CASEEIRSHEQYF.

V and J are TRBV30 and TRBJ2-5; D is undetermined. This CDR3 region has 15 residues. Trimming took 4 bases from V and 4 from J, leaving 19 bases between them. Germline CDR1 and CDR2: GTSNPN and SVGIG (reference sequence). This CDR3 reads CAWTFGDFNLETQYF. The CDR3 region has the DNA TGTGCCTGGACTTTCGGAGACTTCAACTTAGAGACCCAGTACTTC. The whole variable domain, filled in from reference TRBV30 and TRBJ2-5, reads SQTIHQWPATLVQPVGSPLSLECTVEGTSNPNLYWYRQAAGRGLQLLFYSVGIGQISSEVPQNLSASRPQDRQFILSSKKLLLSDSGFYLCAWTFGDFNLETQYFGPGTRLLVL.

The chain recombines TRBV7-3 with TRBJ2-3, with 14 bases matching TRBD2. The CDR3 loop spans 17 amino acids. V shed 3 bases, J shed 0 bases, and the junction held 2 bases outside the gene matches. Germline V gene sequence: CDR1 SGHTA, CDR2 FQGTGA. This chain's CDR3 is CASSFGTSGGSTDTQYF. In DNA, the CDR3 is TGTGCCAGCAGCTTTGGGACTAGCGGGGGCAGCACAGATACGCAGTATTTT.

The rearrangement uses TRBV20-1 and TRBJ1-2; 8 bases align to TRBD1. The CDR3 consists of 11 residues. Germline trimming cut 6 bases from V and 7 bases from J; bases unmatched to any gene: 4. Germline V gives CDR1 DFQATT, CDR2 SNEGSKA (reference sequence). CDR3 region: CSARGLAGYTF. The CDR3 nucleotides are TGCAGTGCCAGGGGGCTTGCTGGCTACACCTTC.

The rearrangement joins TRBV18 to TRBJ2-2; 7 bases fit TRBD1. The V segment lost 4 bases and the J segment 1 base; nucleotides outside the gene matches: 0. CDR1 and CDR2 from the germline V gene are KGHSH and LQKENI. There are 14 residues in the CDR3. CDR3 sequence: CASSRDRNTGELFF. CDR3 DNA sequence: TGTGCCAGCTCACGGGACAGGAACACCGGGGAGCTGTTTTTT.

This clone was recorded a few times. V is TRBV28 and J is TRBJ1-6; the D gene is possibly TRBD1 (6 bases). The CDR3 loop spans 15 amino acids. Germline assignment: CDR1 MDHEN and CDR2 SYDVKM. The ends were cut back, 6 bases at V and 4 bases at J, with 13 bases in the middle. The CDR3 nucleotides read TGTGCCAGCAGCCCGAATACAGGGTATAATTCACCCCTCCACTTT. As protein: CASSPNTGYNSPLHF.

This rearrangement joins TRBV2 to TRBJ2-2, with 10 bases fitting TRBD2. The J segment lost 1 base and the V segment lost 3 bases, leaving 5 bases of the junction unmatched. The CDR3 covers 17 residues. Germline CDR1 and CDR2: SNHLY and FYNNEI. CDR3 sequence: CASSDSLAGKNTGELFF. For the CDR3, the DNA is TGTGCCAGCAGTGATTCACTAGCGGGGAAGAACACCGGGGAGCTGTTTTTT.

The CDR3: CASSHGTSDGYTF. The CDR3 DNA is TGTGCCAGCAGCCACGGGACTTCGGATGGCTACACCTTC. The chain recombines TRBV7-8 with TRBJ1-2, with D maybe TRBD1 (5 bases). The germline CDR1 and CDR2 sequences are SGHVS and FQNEAQ. CDR3 length equals 13 residues. Trimming took off 5 bases at V and 6 bases at J, with 13 bases between the two ends.

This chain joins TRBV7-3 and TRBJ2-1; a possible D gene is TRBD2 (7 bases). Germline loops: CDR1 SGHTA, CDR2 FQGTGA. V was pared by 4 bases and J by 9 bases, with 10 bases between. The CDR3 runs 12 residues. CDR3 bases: TGTGCCAGCAGCTCAAGGGGGGGTGAGCAGTTCTTC. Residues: CASSSRGGEQFF.

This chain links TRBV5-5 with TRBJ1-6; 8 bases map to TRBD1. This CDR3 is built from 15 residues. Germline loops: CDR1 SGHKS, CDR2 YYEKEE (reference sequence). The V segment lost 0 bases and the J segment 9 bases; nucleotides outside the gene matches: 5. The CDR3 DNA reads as TGTGCCAGCAGCTTGGGACAGGGGAATAGTTCACCCCTCCACTTT. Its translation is CASSLGQGNSSPLHF.

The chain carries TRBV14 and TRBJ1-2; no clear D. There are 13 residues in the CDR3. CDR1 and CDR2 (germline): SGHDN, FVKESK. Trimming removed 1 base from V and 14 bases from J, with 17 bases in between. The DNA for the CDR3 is TGTGCCAGCAGCCAAGCCGAGGGCCCGACGGGTACCTTC. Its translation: CASSQAEGPTGTF.

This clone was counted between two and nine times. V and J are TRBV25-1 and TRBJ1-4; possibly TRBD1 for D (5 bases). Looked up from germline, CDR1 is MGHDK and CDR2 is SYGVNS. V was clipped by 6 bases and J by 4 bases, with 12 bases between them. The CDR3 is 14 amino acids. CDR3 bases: TGTGCCAGCAGCAAAAGGGGAGGTAATGAAAAACTGTTTTTT. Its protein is CASSKRGGNEKLFF.

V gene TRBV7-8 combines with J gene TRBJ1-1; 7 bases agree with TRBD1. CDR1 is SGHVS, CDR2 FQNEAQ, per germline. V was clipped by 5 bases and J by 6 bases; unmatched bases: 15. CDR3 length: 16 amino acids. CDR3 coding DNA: TGTGCCAGCAGCCCAAGACAGGGTTCCCGCGAGTCTGAAGCTTTCTTT. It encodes CASSPRQGSRESEAFF. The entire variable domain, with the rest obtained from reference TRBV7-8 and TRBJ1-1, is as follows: GAGVSQSPRYKVAKRGQDVALRCDPISGHVSLFWYQQALGQGPEFLTYFQNEAQLDKSGLPSDRFFAERPEGSVSTLKIQRTQQEDSAVYLCASSPRQGSRESEAFFGQGTRLTVV.

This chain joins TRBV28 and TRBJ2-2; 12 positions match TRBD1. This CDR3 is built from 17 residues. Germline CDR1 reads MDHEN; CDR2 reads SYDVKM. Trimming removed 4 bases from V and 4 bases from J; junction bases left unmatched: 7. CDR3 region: CASSSRDRGRGTGELFF. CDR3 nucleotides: TGTGCCAGCAGTTCCCGGGACAGGGGGCGAGGCACCGGGGAGCTGTTTTTT.

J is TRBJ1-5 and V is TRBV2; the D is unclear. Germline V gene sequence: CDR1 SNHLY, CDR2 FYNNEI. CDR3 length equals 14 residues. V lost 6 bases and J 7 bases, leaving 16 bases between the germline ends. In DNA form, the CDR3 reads TGTGCCAGCAGGCTAGCACCGGATGCCCAGCCCCAGCATTTT. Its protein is CASRLAPDAQPQHF.

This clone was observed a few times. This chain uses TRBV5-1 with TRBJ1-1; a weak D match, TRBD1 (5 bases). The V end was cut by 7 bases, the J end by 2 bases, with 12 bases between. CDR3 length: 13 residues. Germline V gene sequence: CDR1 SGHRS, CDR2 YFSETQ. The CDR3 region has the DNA TGCGCCAGCGCTGAGCAGGGAAACACTGAAGCTTTCTTT. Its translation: CASAEQGNTEAFF.

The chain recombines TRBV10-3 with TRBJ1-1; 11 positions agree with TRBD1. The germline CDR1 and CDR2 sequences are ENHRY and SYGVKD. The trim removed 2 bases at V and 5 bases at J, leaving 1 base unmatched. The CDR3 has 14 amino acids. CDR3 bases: TGTGCCATCAGTGAGGGACAGGGGGCAACTGAAGCTTTCTTT. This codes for CAISEGQGATEAFF.

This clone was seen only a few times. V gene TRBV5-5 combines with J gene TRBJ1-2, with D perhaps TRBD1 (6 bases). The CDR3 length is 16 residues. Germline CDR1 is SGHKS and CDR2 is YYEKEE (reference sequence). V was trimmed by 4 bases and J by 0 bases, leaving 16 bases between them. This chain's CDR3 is CASSPRGGEANYGYTF. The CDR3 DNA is TGTGCCAGCAGCCCTAGGGGGGGCGAAGCTAACTATGGCTACACCTTC.

The CDR3: CASSIRLTDGQYF. The CDR3 nucleotides read TGTGCCAGTAGTATTCGGCTGACAGACGGACAGTACTTC. The V call is TRBV19, the J call TRBJ2-7, with D maybe TRBD1 (5 bases). The V gene lost 3 bases and the J gene lost 10 bases, with 16 bases spanning the gap. This CDR3 has 13 amino acids. Germline assignment: CDR1 LNHDA and CDR2 SQIVND (reference sequence).

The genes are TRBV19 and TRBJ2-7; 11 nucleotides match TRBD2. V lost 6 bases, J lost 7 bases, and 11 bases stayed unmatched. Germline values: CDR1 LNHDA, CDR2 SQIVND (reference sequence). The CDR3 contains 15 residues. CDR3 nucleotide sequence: TGTGCCAGTAGACATTCCGGGACTAGCGGAATTGAGCAGTACTTC. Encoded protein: CASRHSGTSGIEQYF.

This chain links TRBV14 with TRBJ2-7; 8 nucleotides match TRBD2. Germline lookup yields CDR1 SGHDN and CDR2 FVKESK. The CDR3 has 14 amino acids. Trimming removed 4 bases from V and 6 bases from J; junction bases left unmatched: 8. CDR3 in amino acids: CASSRTSFRVEQYF. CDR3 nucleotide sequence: TGTGCCAGCAGCCGGACTAGCTTCCGGGTCGAGCAGTACTTC.